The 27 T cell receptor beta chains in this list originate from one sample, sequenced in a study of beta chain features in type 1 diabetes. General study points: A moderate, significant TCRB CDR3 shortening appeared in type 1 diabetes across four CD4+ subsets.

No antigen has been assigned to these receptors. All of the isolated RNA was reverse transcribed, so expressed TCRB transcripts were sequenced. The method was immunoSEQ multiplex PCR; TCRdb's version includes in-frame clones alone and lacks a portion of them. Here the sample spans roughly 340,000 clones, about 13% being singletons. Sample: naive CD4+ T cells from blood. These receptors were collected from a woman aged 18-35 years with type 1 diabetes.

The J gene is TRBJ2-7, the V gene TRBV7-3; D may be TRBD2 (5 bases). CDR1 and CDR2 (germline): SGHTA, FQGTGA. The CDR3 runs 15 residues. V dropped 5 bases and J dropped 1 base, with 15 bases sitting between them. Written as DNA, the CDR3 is TGTGCCAGCAGCCCAGGACTGACCTCTTCCTACGAGCAGTACTTC. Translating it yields CASSPGLTSSYEQYF.

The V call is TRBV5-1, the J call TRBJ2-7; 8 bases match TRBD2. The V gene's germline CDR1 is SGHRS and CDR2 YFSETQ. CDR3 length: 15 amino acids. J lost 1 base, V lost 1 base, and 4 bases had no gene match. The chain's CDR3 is CASSLSGTSSYEQYF. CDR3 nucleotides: TGCGCCAGCAGCTTGAGTGGGACTAGTTCCTACGAGCAGTACTTC.

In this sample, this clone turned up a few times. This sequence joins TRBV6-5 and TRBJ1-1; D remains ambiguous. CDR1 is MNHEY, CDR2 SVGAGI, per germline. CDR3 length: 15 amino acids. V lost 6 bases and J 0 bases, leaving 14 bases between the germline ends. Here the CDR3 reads CASRAQPTLNTEAFF. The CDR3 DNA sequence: TGTGCCAGCAGAGCACAGCCTACCTTGAACACTGAAGCTTTCTTT.

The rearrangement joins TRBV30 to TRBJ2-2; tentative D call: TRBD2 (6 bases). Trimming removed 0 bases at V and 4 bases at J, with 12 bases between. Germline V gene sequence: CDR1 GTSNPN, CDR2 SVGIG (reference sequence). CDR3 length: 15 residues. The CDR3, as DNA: TGTGCCTGGAGTGTCTCCGGTAGCGGCACCGGGGAGCTGTTTTTT. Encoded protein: CAWSVSGSGTGELFF.

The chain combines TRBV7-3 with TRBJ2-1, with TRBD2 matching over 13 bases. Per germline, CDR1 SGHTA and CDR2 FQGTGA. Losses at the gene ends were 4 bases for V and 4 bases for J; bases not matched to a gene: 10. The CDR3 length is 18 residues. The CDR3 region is CASSSRIGLAGEYNEQFF. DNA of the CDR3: TGTGCCAGCAGCTCCCGAATCGGACTAGCGGGAGAGTACAATGAGCAGTTCTTC.

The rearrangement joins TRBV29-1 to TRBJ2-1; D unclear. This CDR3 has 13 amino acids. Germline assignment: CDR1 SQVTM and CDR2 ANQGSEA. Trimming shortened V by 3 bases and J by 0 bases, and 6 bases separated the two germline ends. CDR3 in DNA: TGCAGCGTTGACTTCTTCTCCTACAATGAGCAGTTCTTC. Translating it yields CSVDFFSYNEQFF.

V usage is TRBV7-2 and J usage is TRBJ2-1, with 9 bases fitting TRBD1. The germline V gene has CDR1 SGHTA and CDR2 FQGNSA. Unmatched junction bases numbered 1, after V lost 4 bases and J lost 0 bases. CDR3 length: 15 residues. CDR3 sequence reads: CASSSDRGSYNEQFF. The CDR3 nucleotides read TGTGCCAGCAGCTCGGACAGGGGCTCCTACAATGAGCAGTTCTTC.

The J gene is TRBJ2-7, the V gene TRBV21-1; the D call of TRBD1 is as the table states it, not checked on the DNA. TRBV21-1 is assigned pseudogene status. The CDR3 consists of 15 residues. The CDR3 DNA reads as TGTGCCAGCAGCAAAACCGGGACAGGAACTTACGAGCAGTACGTC. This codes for CASSKTGTGTYEQYV.

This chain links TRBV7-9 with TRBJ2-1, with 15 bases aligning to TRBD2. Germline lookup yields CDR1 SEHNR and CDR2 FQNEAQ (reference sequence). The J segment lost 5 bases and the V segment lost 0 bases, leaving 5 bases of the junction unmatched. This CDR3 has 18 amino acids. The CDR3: CASSLAGLAGGNNNEQFF. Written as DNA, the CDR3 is TGTGCCAGCAGCTTAGCGGGACTAGCGGGAGGCAACAACAATGAGCAGTTCTTC.

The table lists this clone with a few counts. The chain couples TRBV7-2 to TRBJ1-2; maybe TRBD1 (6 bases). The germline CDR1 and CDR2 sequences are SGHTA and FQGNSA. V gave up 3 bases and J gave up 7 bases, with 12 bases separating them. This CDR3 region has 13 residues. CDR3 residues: CASSFQGLGGYTF. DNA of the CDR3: TGTGCCAGCAGCTTCCAGGGGCTGGGTGGCTACACCTTC.

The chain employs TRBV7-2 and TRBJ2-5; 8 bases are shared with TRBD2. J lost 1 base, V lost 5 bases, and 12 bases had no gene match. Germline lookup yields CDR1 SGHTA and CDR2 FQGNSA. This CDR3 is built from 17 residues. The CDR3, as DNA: TGTGCCAGCAGCCCTAGTGTTGGTAGCGGGGTCCAAGAGACCCAGTACTTC. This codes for CASSPSVGSGVQETQYF.

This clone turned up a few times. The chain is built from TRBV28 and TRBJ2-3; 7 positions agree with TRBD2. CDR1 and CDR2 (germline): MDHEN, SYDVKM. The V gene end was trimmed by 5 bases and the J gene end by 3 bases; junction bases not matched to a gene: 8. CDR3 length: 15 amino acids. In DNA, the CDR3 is TGTGCCAGCAGTGGGACGGGAGGAAGAACAGATACGCAGTATTTT. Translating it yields CASSGTGGRTDTQYF.

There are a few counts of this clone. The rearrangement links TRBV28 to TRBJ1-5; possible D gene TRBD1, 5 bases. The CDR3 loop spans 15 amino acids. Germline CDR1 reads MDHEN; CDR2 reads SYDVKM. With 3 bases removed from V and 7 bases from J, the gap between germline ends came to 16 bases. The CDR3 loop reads CASSLRGGWDQPQHF. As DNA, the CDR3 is TGTGCCAGCAGTTTGAGGGGAGGGTGGGACCAGCCCCAGCATTTT. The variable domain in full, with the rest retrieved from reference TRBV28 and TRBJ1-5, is DVKVTQSSRYLVKRTGEKVFLECVQDMDHENMFWYRQDPGLGLRLIYFSYDVKMKEKGDIPEGYSVSREKKERFSLILESASTNQTSMYLCASSLRGGWDQPQHFGDGTRLSIL.

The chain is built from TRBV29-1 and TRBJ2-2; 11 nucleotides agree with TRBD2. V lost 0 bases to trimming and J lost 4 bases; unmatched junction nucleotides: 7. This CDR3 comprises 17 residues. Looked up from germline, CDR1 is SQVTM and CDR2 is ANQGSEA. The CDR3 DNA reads TGCAGCGTTGAAGATGGGGGAGGACTAGCGGGCACCGGGGAGCTGTTTTTT. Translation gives CSVEDGGGLAGTGELFF.

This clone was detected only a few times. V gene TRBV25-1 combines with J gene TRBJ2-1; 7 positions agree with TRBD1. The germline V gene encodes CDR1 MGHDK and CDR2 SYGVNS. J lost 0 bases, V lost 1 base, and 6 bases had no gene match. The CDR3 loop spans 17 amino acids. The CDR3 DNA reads TGTGCCAGCAGTGAATCTAGGGGGCTGGGCTCCTACAATGAGCAGTTCTTC. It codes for CASSESRGLGSYNEQFF. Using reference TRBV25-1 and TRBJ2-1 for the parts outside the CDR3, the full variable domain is EADIYQTPRYLVIGTGKKITLECSQTMGHDKMYWYQQDPGMELHLIHYSYGVNSTEKGDLSSESTVSRIRTEHFPLTLESARPSHTSQYLCASSESRGLGSYNEQFFGPGTRLTVL.

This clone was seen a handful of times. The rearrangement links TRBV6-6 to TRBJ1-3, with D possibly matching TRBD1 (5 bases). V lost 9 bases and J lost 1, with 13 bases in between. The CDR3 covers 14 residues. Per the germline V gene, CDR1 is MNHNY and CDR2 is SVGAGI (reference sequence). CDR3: CASDGGGSGNTIYF. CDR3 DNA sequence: TGTGCCAGTGACGGGGGAGGATCTGGAAACACCATATATTTT.

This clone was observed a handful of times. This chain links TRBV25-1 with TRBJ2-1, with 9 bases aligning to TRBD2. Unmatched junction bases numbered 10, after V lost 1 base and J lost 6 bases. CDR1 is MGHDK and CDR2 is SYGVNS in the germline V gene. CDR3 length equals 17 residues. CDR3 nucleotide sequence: TGTGCCAGCAGTGAATTGGCCGGGACTAGCAGCCCCAATGAGCAGTTCTTC. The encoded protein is CASSELAGTSSPNEQFF.

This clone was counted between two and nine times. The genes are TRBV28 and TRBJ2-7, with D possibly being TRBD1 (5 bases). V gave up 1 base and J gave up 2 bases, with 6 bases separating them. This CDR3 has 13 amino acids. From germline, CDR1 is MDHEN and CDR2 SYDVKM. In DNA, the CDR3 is TGTGCCAGCAGTTTATCAGGGACCTACGAGCAGTACTTC. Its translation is CASSLSGTYEQYF.

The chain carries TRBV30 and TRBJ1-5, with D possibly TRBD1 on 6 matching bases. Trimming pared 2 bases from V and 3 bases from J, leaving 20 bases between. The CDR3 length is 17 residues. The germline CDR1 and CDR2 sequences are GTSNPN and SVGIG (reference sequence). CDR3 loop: CAWSSPPREGVNQPQHF. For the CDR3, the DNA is TGTGCCTGGAGTTCCCCCCCTCGGGAGGGGGTCAATCAGCCCCAGCATTTT. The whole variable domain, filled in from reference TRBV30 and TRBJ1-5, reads SQTIHQWPATLVQPVGSPLSLECTVEGTSNPNLYWYRQAAGRGLQLLFYSVGIGQISSEVPQNLSASRPQDRQFILSSKKLLLSDSGFYLCAWSSPPREGVNQPQHFGDGTRLSIL.

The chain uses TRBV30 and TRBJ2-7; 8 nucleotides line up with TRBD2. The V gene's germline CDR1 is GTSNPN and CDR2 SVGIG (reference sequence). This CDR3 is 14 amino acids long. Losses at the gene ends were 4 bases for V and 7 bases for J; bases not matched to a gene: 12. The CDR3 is CAWTRVAGHKEQYF. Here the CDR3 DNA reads TGTGCCTGGACACGGGTAGCGGGACATAAGGAGCAGTACTTC.

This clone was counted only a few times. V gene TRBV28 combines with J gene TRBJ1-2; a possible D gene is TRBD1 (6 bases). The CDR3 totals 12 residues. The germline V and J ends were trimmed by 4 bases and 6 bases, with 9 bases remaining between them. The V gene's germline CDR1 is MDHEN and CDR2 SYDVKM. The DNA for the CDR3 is TGTGCCAGCAGTTCCAGGGGAAATGGCTACACCTTC. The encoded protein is CASSSRGNGYTF.

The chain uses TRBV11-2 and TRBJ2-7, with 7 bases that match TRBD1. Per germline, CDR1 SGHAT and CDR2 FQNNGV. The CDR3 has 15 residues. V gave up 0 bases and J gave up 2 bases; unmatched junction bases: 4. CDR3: CASSLEGQSTYEQYF. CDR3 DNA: TGTGCCAGCAGCTTAGAGGGACAGTCAACCTACGAGCAGTACTTC. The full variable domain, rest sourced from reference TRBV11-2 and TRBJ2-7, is EAGVAQSPRYKIIEKRQSVAFWCNPISGHATLYWYQQILGQGPKLLIQFQNNGVVDDSQLPKDRFSAERLKGVDSTLKIQPAKLEDSAVYLCASSLEGQSTYEQYFGPGTRLTVT.

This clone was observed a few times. For the CDR3, the DNA is TGTGCCAGCAGCTCCCCCCCGAATAGACCCAGGGATACGCAGTATTTT. This translates into CASSSPPNRPRDTQYF. This chain connects TRBV7-2 to TRBJ2-3; D not resolved. The V end lost 4 bases, the J end lost 6 bases, and 20 bases lay between the germline ends. CDR1 is SGHTA, CDR2 FQGNSA, per germline. This CDR3 has 16 residues.

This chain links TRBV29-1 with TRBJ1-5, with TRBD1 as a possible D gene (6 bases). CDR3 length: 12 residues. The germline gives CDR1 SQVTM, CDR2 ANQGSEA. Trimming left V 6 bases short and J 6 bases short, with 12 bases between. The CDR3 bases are TGCAGCGTGGGGACAAGCGGTCAGCCCCAGCATTTT. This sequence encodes CSVGTSGQPQHF. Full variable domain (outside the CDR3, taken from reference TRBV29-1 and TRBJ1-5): SAVISQKPSRDICQRGTSLTIQCQVDSQVTMMFWYRQQPGQSLTLIATANQGSEATYESGFVIDKFPISRPNLTFSTLTVSNMSPEDSSIYLCSVGTSGQPQHFGDGTRLSIL.

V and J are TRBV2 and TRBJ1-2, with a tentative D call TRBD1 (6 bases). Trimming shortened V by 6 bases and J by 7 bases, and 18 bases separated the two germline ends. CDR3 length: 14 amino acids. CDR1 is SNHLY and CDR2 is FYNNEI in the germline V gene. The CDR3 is CASSTQGGGSGYTF. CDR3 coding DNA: TGTGCCAGCAGCACACAGGGAGGCGGGAGTGGCTACACCTTC.

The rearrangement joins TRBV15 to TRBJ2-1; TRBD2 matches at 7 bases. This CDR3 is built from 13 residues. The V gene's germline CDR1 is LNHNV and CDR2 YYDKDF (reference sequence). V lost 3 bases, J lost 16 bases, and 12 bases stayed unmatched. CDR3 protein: CATSSAYGEGGFF. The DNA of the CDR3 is TGTGCCACCAGCAGCGCTTACGGGGAGGGTGGATTCTTC. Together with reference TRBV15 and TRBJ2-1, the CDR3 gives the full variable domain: DAMVIQNPRYQVTQFGKPVTLSCSQTLNHNVMYWYQQKSSQAPKLLFHYYDKDFNNEADTPDNFQSRRPNTSFCFLDIRSPGLGDTAMYLCATSSAYGEGGFFGPGTRLTVL.

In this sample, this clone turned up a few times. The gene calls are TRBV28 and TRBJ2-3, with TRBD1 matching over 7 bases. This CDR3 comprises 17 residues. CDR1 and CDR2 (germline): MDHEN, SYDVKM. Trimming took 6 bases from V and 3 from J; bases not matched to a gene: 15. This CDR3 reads CASRIAGTAQNTDTQYF. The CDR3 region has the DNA TGTGCCAGCAGGATCGCCGGGACAGCCCAGAATACAGATACGCAGTATTTT.